Detailed here is one T cell receptor beta chain. TCRdb keeps only in-frame clones here, not all; method: immunoSEQ multiplex PCR. The sample carries a few hundred thousand clones, about 85% recorded once. CDR1 is SGHRS, CDR2 YFSETQ, per germline. The CDR3 spans 15 residues. V lost 0 bases to trimming and J lost 8 bases; unmatched junction nucleotides: 6. During active infection, Seattle patients enrolled and were then monitored through disease. This entry is derived from a study of blood T cell repertoires in COVID-19. Study in general: The origin of the acute and convalescent COVID-19 samples was the United States, Italy and Spain. T cells, B-cell-depleted T cells, or PBMCs provided the cDNA or gDNA that served as material.

The chain uses TRBV5-1 and TRBJ1-1, with 11 bases fitting TRBD1. The sequence was obtained from a human donor with COVID-19, enrolled during active disease. The donor label of this sample is uncertain. The sequenced sample consisted of peripheral blood. The CDR3 bases are TGCGCCAGCAGCTTGGGGACAGGGGGCGTCGGCGAAGCTTTCTTT. Residues: CASSLGTGGVGEAFF.